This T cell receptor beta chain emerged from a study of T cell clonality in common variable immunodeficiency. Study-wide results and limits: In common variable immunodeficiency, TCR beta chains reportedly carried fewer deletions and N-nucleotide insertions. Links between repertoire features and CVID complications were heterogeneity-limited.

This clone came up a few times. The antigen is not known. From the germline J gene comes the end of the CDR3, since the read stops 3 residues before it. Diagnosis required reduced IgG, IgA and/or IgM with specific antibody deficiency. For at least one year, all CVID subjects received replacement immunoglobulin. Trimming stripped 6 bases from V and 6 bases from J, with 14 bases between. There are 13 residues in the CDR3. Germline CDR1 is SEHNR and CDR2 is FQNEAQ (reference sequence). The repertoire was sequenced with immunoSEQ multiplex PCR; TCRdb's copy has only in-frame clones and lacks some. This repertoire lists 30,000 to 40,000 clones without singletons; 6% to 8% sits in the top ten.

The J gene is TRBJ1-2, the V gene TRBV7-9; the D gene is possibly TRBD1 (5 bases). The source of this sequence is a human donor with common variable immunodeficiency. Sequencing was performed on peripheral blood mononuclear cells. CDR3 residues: CASSDIGGDGYTF. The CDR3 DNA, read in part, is TGTGCCAGCAGTGATATAGGAGGGGATGGC. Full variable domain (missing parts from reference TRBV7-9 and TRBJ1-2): DTGVSQNPRHKITKRGQNVTFRCDPISEHNRLYWYRQTLGQGPEFLTYFQNEAQLEKSRLLSDRFSAERPKGSFSTLEIQRTEQGDSAMYLCASSDIGGDGYTFGSGTRLTVV.